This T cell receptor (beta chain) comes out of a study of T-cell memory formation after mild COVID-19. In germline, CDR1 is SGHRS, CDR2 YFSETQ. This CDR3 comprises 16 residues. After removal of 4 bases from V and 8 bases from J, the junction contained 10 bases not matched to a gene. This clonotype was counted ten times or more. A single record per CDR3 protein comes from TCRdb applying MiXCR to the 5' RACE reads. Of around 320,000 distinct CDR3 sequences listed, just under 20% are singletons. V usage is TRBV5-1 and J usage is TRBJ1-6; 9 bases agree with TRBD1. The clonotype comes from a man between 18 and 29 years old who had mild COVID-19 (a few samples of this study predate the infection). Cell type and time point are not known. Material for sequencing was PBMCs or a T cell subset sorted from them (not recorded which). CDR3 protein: CASSNTGGRGDSPLHF. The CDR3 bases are TGCGCCAGCAGCAATACAGGGGGCCGCGGGGATTCACCCCTCCACTTT.